This TCR beta chain originates from a study of T cells after posttransplantation cyclophosphamide. Libraries were prepared by immunoSEQ multiplex PCR; TCRdb keeps only in-frame clonotypes and omits some of them. Seen here are tens of thousands of clones, roughly nine tenths observed once, and the top ten hold around 3.1%. General study points: TRB overlap between skin or GI tissue T cells and blood was limited. Later blood repertoires were often dominated by clones from the donor CD8+ memory compartment. Recipient CMV seropositivity and CMV reactivation strongly tracked TRB clonality.

V was clipped by 2 bases and J by 1 base, with 11 bases between them. Germline V CDR1 and CDR2: MNHEY, SMNVEV (reference sequence). The CDR3 spans 15 residues. This related bone marrow graft donor gave peripheral blood on the day of marrow donation. To note about this clone: Its target is unknown.

The origin of this receptor is a woman between 50 and 59 years old in good health and a related stem cell transplant donor. Specimen: PBMCs. The chain joins TRBV27 to TRBJ1-1; D gene uncertain. This CDR3 reads CASSLESGSNTEAFF. CDR3 sequence (DNA): TGTGCCAGCAGTTTAGAGTCCGGGTCGAACACTGAAGCTTTCTTT.